The following is a T cell receptor beta chain sequence with its context. Its antigen is as yet unknown. The sample is drawn from a study of a mutant IDH1 vaccine in newly diagnosed glioma. As for the study in general: Treated individuals were approximately 60% male and 37.5% female, averaging roughly 43 years of age.

Study-wide points: Top-clonotype changes in peripheral T cells seemed unrelated to pseudoprogression.

Profiled with immunoSEQ multiplex PCR; TCRdb holds only in-frame clones, not every one. The sample holds about 98,000 clones, 85% to 90% seen once. Time point: baseline, week 1 (first vaccination visit). The treatment is: pre-vaccination baseline after standard-of-care therapy. This sample comprised PBMCs, obtained from a glioma patient treated with radiotherapy, temozolomide or both. This clonotype was sampled from a woman aged 45-59 years with glioma.

The CDR3 nucleotides are TGTGCCAGCAGCTTTAGTAGGGTAAAGGGGGTCCAAGAGACCCAGTACTTC. As protein: CASSFSRVKGVQETQYF. The chain joins TRBV5-5 to TRBJ2-5; D perhaps matches TRBD1 (6 bases). Trimming left V 2 bases short and J 1 base short, with 18 bases between. The CDR3 sequence is 17 residues long. The V gene's germline CDR1 is SGHKS and CDR2 YYEKEE (reference sequence).